This entry features one T cell receptor beta chain sequence. The antigen is undetermined. A multiplex PCR was run with 60 Vbeta primers and 13 Jbeta primers. TCRdb's copy holds only in-frame clones and misses some; the assay was immunoSEQ multiplex PCR. The table includes a few hundred thousand clones, 72% detected once. The source of the sample is a study of cytomegalovirus exposure and HLA in healthy donors. Study-wide results and caveats: An analysis that was carried out later associated 16,951 TCR beta sequences with HLA alleles at 0.05 false discovery rate. V- and J-gene trimming in TCR beta was tied to a missense DCLRE1C variant by an analysis performed later. Clonal expansion was found to be greater in HLA-associated TCR beta chains than in equally common others in a later analysis.

Looked up from germline, CDR1 is SNHLY and CDR2 is FYNNEI. This CDR3 is built from 14 residues. Trimming shortened V by 7 bases and J by 5 bases, and 18 bases separated the two germline ends. This clonotype was obtained from a female donor in good health and CMV-seronegative. The chain joins TRBV2 to TRBJ2-7, with D possibly TRBD2 on 6 matching bases. Sequencing input: PBMCs. This CDR3 reads CASTFFGGVDEQYF. CDR3 DNA: TGTGCCAGCACCTTCTTCGGCGGGGTTGACGAGCAGTACTTC.